Included here is one TCR beta chain sequence, with context. Its recognized antigen is unknown. No per-base quality is available; no much larger clone lies one base away. The donors were healthy, HIV-negative adults who had no recently reported acute infections or vaccinations. All donors were Caucasian adults living in Nashville, Tennessee, USA. For unsorted samples, around 90 million PBMCs were counted, and genomic DNA was extracted using the QIAamp DNA Blood Mini kit. Blood was obtained by leukapheresis, after which PBMCs were separated by Ficoll-Histopaque density gradient centrifugation and cryopreserved in liquid nitrogen vapor phase. Using the deep immunoSEQ assay, multiplex PCR amplified TCR CDR3 regions from genomic DNA. Genomic DNA extracted from each cell subset was distributed evenly over all wells of several immunoSEQ 96-well plates, and each plate served as one replicate. For unsorted PBMC, 250 to 300 ng of genomic DNA, equivalent to approximately 30,000 T cell genomes, went into each replicate PCR. Unsorted PBMC genomic DNA was sequenced across ten immunoSEQ deep assay plates. Purified libraries were quantified with a Qubit 3.0 fluorometer, sized on a Bioanalyzer 2100, and re-quantified with the KAPA Library Quantification kit. A separate single-read 150-cycle Illumina NextSeq 550 flow cell was used to sequence each immunoSEQ 96-well plate. The published analysis was carried out like this. Because the immunoSEQ output included only junctional sequences and no quality scores, the filtering could not be the same as the filtering used for full-length reads. Sequences were annotated with PyIR, a Python wrapper for IgBLAST v1.9, using IMGT germline references to assign V/J genes and CDR3. Any read was removed if the V/J assignment was weak (E-value above 1e-6), the CDR3 was missing, or the read contained stop codons, out-of-frame junctions, or ambiguous translated residues. V3J clonotypes were defined as sequences sharing an identical inferred V gene, J gene, and CDR3 amino acid sequence. Percentage overlap between repertoires was calculated by dividing the number of shared unique clonotypes by the size of the smaller repertoire. Richness of each repertoire was evaluated using RTK rarefaction, the Chao1 estimator, and Recon v2.1 estimates of unobserved clonotypes. Imported from immuneACCESS, the table was reduced by TCRdb to in-frame sequences with V and J called. These copies leave out some clones; in studies compared against another copy, an unresolved V gene accounts for under half, and the cause of the remainder is not known. Clonal size and the V and J genes are those of that table, whereas D and trimming came from the DNA. The sample yields fewer than 650,000 clones; 76% were counted once. The top ten hold over 10% of the sample.

The CDR3 has 13 amino acids, counting the end cysteine and phenylalanine. The sequence is cut down to CDR3 DNA, 39 bases in frame from base 1. The V end gives up 7 bases and the J end 11 bases, leaving 12 bases in the junction not matched to a gene. CDR1 is given as SQVTM and CDR2 as ANQGSEA, both from the germline V gene. These data come from a study of shared clonotypes between healthy human individuals (dated by TCRdb to the early 2020s). Some background on the complete study: The cohort included three men and a couple of women between 18 and 49 years of age. Blood TCR repertoires of five healthy adults were deeply sequenced to estimate repertoire size and the extent of clonotype sharing between individuals. Per donor, leukapheresis produced somewhere between about 0.94 and 8.9 billion PBMCs. Different laboratories and diverse techniques were used to prepare libraries and sequence TCR repertoires, to increase sequencing depth and limit assay-specific biases. The study at large found these results: Sampling was restricted to blood, and TCR repertoires in tissues likely differ from the TCR repertoires found in blood. Pairwise subsampling led to the expectation that sequencing depth would affect the degree of clonotype sharing among donors. Because the study included only a small number of donors, the genetic and exposure-history diversity represented was limited.

The chain joins TRBV29-1 to TRBJ2-5; 11 bases in the junction line up with TRBD1. The sequencing sample was made of PBMCs. This clonotype was sampled from a woman in her 40s in good health. Some clones in this sample may be carry-over from other donors' samples. The nucleotides are TGCAGCGCCACCCTTGGACAGGGGGCACAGCAGTACTTC. This is translated as CSATLGQGAQQYF.